A single sample gave rise to the 6 T cell receptor beta chains below, sequenced in a study of glioma-infiltrating T cells (dated by TCRdb to 2016 to 2018). The sample was run on an Illumina MiSeq. TCR alpha and beta CDR3 regions were amplified with the iRepertoire nested amplicon-rescue multiplex PCR (arm-PCR) platform from RNA. TCRdb trimmed public reads at Q25 via fastp, called clones via MiXCR and kept in-frame beta chains. Identical CDR3 proteins give one entry, which carries the most common genes and DNA. Here the sample has 6,000 or so distinct CDR3 sequences; around 30% occur a single time. The ten largest clonotypes hold around 14% of the sample. Sequenced sample: glioma tissue, nonneoplastic brain tissue, or PBMCs (not recorded which). These receptors all stem from a human donor with low-grade glioma or glioblastoma, undergoing nonglioma brain surgery, or in good health (not recorded which).

By share of the sample, this clonotype is medium-sized. The chain is built from TRBV6-2 or TRBV6-3 and TRBJ2-1, with D unresolved. Trimming pared 7 bases from V and 4 bases from J, leaving 11 bases between. Per germline, CDR1 MNHEY and CDR2 SVGEGT. CDR3 length equals 13 residues. CDR3 bases: TGTGCCAGCACGTCAGTGGGTTACAATGAGCAGTTCTTC. Its translation is CASTSVGYNEQFF.

By frequency in the sample, this clonotype is medium-sized. J is TRBJ2-7 and V is TRBV6-2 or TRBV6-3; D call uncertain. Germline V lookup: CDR1 MNHEY, CDR2 SVGEGT. V was cut by 6 bases and J by 2 bases, with 8 bases left in between. This CDR3 comprises 12 residues. CDR3 coding DNA: TGTGCCAGCAGAACCTCCACCTACGAGCAGTACTTC. Residues: CASRTSTYEQYF.

This clonotype was counted at least ten times. The chain joins TRBV12-3 or TRBV12-4 to TRBJ1-5; maybe TRBD1 (5 bases). The CDR3 is 14 residues long. Trimming left V 5 bases short and J 7 bases short, with 15 bases between. As DNA, the CDR3 is TGTGCCAGCAGTCTTAGACAGTCGGGCCAGCCCCAGCATTTT. Its protein product is CASSLRQSGQPQHF.

By share, this clonotype counts as medium-sized. V is TRBV28 and J is TRBJ2-1; D is tentatively TRBD1 or TRBD2 (5 bases each). The CDR3 contains 15 residues. Germline CDR1 and CDR2: MDHEN and SYDVKM. The V gene lost 3 bases and the J gene lost 4 bases, with 13 bases spanning the gap. CDR3 sequence reads: CASSLGVPRYNEQFF. CDR3 bases: TGTGCCAGCAGTTTGGGGGTCCCCCGTTACAATGAGCAGTTCTTC.

Concerning this clonotype: A read error is likely, as this CDR3 ends without the conserved phenylalanine or tryptophan. The DNA is left out, because the CDR3 cannot be placed on it with certainty; the CDR3 is given as TCRdb lists it. The V and J genes are TRBV20-1 and TRBJ1-1; whether TRBD1, the table's D call, matches the DNA was not checked. Germline values: CDR1 DFQATT, CDR2 SNEGSKA (reference sequence). The CDR3 is 13 amino acids long, termini counted. The CDR3 loop is CSTKNRGATEAFL.

This clonotype was found many times. V gene TRBV14 combines with J gene TRBJ1-4; 10 nucleotides align to TRBD1. V lost 5 bases and J lost 7; bases outside the gene matches: 7. The CDR3 is made up of 15 amino acids. Germline-derived CDR1 and CDR2 are SGHDN and FVKESK. CDR3 loop: CASSTRQGAIEKLFF. CDR3 DNA: TGTGCCAGCAGCACTCGACAGGGGGCTATTGAAAAACTGTTTTTT.